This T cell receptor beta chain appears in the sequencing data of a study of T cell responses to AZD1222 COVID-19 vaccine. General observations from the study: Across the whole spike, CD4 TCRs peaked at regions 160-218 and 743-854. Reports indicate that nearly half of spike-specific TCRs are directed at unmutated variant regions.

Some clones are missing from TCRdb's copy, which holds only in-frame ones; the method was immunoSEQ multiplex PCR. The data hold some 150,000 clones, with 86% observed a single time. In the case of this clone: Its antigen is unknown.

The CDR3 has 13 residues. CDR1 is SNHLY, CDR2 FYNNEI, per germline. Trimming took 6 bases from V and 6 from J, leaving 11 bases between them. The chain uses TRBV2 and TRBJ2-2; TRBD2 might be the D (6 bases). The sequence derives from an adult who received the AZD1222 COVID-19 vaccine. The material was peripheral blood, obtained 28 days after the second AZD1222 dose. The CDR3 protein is CASRDRESGELFF. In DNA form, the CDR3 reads TGTGCCAGCAGAGACCGGGAGTCCGGGGAGCTGTTTTTT.